This TCR beta chain was profiled in a study of T cell responses to AZD1222 COVID-19 vaccine. The CDR3 contains 16 residues. CDR1 is SGDLS and CDR2 is YYNGEE in the germline V gene. The V and J ends lost 3 bases and 7 bases, in that order; junction bases with no gene match: 7. Here immunoSEQ multiplex PCR was the method, and the copy in TCRdb shows in-frame clones only, minus some. The top ten clones hold around 1.8% of a sample with some 97,000 clones, about 88% of them seen once. The TCR sequence derives from an adult in good health. The V and J genes are TRBV9 and TRBJ2-1; 13 bases align to TRBD2. Sequencing used peripheral blood, obtained on day 0 of AZD1222 vaccination. The CDR3 nucleotides are TGTGCCAGCAGCGCAGGGGGACTAGCGGGAATGAATGAGCAGTTCTTC. Encoded protein: CASSAGGLAGMNEQFF.